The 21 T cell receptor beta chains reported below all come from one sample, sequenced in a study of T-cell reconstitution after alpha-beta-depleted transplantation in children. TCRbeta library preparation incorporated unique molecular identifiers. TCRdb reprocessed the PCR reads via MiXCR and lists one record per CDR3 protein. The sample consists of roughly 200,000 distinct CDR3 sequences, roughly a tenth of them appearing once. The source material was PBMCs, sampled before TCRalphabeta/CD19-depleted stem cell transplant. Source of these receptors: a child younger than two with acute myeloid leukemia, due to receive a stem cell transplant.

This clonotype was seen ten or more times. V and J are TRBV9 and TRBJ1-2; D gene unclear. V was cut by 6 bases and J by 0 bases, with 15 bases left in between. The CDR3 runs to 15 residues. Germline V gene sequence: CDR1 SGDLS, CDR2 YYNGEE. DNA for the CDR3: TGTGCCAGCAATAGGGAGGGTCGAGCTAACTATGGCTACACCTTC. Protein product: CASNREGRANYGYTF.

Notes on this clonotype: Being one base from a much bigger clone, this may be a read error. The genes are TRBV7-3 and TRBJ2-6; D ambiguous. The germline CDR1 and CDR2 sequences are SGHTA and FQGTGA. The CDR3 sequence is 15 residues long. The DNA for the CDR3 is TGTGCCAGCAGCCCGTGGGCTGGTGAGGCCAACGTCCTGCCTTTC. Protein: CASSPWAGEANVLPF. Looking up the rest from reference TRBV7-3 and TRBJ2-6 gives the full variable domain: GAGVSQTPSNKVTEKGKYVELRCDPISGHTALYWYRQSLGQGPEFLIYFQGTGAADDSGLPNDRFFAVRPEGSVSTLKIQRTERGDSAVYLCASSPWAGEANVLPFGAGSRLTVL.

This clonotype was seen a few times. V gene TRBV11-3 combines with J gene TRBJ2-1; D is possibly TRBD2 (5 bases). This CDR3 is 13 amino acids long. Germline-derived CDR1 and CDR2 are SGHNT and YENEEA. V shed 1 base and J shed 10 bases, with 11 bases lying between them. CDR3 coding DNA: TGTGCCAGCAGCTTAGTAACGGGAACGGAGCAGTTCTTC. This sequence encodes CASSLVTGTEQFF.

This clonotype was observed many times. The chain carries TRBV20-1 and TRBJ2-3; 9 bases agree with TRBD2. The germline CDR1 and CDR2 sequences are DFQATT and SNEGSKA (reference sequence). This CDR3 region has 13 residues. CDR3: CKPSGINTDTQYF. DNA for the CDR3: TGCAAACCTAGCGGGATTAACACAGATACGCAGTATTTT.

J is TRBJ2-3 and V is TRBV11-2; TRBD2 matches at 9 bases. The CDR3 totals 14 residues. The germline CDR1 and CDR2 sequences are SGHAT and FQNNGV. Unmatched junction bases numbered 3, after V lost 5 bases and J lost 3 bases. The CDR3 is CASSVSGRTDTQYF. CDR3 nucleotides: TGTGCCAGCAGCGTAAGCGGGAGGACAGATACGCAGTATTTT.

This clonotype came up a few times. Here the CDR3 reads CASSSRRSGRTDTQYF. The CDR3 DNA is TGTGCCAGCAGCTCCCGTAGATCAGGGAGAACAGATACGCAGTATTTT. The J gene is TRBJ2-3, the V gene TRBV7-2; tentatively, D is TRBD1 or TRBD2 (5 bases each). Trimming pared 4 bases from V and 3 bases from J, leaving 17 bases between. The CDR3 consists of 16 residues. The germline V gene has CDR1 SGHTA and CDR2 FQGNSA.

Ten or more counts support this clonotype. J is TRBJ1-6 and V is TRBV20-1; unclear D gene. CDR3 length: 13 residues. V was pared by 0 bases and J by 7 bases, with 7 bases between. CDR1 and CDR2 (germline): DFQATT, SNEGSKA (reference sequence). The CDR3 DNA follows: TGCAGTGCTAGAGATCAATGGAATTCACCCCTCCACTTT. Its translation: CSARDQWNSPLHF.

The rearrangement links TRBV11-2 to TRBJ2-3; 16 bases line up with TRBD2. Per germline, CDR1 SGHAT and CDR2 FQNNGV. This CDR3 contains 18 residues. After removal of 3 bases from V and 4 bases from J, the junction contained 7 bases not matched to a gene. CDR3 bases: TGTGCCAGCAGCTTCGGGACTAGCGGGAGGGCCTTTTCAGATACGCAGTATTTT. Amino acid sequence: CASSFGTSGRAFSDTQYF.

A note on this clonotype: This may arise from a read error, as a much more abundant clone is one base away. The CDR3 DNA follows: TGCAGTGCTAGAATCGCCCACAATGAGCAGTTCTTC. Translating gives CSARIAHNEQFF. The chain uses TRBV20-1 and TRBJ2-1; D call uncertain. The CDR3 is made up of 12 amino acids. Trimming cost V 2 bases and J 5 bases, with 7 bases left between them. The V gene's germline CDR1 is DFQATT and CDR2 SNEGSKA (reference sequence).

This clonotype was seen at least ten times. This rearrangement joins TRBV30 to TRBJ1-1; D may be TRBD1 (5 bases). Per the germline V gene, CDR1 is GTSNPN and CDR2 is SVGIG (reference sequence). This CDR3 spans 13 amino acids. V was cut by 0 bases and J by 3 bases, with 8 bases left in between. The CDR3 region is CAWSVGAHTEAFF. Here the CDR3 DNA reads TGTGCCTGGAGTGTAGGGGCCCACACTGAAGCTTTCTTT. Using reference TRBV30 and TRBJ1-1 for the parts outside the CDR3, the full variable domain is SQTIHQWPATLVQPVGSPLSLECTVEGTSNPNLYWYRQAAGRGLQLLFYSVGIGQISSEVPQNLSASRPQDRQFILSSKKLLLSDSGFYLCAWSVGAHTEAFFGQGTRLTVV.

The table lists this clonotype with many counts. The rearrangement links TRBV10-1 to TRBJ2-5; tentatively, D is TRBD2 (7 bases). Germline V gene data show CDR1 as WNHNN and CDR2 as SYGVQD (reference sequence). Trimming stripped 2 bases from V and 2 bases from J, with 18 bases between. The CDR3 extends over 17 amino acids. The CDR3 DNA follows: TGCGCCAGCAGTGAGGGGGGGGCAGGAATAGGTCAAGAGACCCAGTACTTC. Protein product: CASSEGGAGIGQETQYF.

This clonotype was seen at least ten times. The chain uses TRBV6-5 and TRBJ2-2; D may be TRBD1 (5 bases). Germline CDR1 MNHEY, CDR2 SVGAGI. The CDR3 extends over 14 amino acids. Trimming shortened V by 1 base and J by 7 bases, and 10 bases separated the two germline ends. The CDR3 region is CASSYWGPDGELFF. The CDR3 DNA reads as TGTGCCAGCAGTTACTGGGGCCCGGACGGGGAGCTGTTTTTT.

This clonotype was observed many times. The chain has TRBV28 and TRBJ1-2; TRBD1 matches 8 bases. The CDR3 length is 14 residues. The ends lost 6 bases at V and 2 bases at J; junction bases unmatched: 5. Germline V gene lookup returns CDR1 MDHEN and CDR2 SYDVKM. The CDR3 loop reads CASSRGQGNYGYTF. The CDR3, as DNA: TGTGCCAGCAGCAGAGGACAGGGAAACTATGGCTACACCTTC.

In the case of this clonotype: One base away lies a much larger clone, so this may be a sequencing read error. The CDR3 sequence: CSAGGDTQSF. CDR3 coding DNA: TGCAGTGCTGGGGGGGATACGCAGTCTTTT. The chain joins TRBV20-1 to TRBJ2-3; 7 nucleotides agree with TRBD2. This CDR3 region has 10 residues. Germline V gene lookup returns CDR1 DFQATT and CDR2 SNEGSKA (reference sequence).

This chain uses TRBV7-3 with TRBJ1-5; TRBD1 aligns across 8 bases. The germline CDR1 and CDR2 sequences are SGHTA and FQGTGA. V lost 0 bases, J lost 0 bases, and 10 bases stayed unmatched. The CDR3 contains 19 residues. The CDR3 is CASSLTNGTGPYSNQPQHF. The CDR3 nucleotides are TGTGCCAGCAGCTTAACAAACGGGACAGGACCTTATAGCAATCAGCCCCAGCATTTT.

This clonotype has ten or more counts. CDR3 loop: CSARGDGPHVTQYF. The CDR3 nucleotides read TGCAGTGCTAGGGGCGATGGACCGCATGTTACGCAGTATTTT. V is TRBV20-1 and J is TRBJ2-3; D remains unclear. Germline lookup yields CDR1 DFQATT and CDR2 SNEGSKA (reference sequence). The CDR3 length is 14 residues. The ends were cut back, 3 bases at V and 8 bases at J, with 18 bases in the middle.

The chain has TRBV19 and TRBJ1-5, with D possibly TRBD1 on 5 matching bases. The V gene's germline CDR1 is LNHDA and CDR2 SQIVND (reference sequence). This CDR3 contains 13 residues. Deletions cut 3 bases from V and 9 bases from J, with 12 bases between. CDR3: CASSMGGEAPQHF. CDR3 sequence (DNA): TGTGCCAGTAGTATGGGGGGAGAGGCGCCCCAGCATTTT.

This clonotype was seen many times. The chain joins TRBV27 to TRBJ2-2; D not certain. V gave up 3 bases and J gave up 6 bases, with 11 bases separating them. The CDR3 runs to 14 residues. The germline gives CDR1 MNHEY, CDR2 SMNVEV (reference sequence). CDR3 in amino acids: CASSLLGVAGELFF. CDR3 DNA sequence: TGTGCCAGCAGTTTGCTGGGTGTCGCCGGGGAGCTGTTTTTT.

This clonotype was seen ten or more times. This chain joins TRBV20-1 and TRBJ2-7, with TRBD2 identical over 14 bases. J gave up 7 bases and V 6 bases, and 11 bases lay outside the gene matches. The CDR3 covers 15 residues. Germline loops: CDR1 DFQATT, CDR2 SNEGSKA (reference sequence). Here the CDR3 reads CSAETSGRAGREQYF. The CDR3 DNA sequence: TGCAGTGCCGAGACTAGCGGGAGGGCCGGCCGGGAGCAGTACTTC.

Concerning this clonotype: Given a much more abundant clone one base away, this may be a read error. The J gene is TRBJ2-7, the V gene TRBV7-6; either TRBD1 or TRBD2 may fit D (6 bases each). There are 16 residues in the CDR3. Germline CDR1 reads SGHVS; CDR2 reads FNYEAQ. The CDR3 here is CASSLEAGHLSYEQCF. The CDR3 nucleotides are TGTGCCAGCAGCTTAGAGGCGGGACACTTGTCCTACGAGCAGTGCTTC.

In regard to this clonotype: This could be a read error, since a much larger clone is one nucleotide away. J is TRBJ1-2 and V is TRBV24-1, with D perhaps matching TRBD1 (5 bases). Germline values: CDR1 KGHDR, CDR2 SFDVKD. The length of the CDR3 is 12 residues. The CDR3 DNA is TGTGCCGCCAGTGATCCAGGGTTTGGCTACACCTTC. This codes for CAASDPGFGYTF.